Below are 23 T cell receptor beta chains sequenced from a single sample in a study of blood T cell repertoires in COVID-19. The protocol was immunoSEQ multiplex PCR, while the TCRdb copy is restricted to in-frame clones and leaves out a portion. The data show around 150,000 clones, with approximately 90% seen just once and under 3.5% held by the top ten. Sequences were obtained from peripheral blood. These receptors originate from a woman aged 55-75 years with active COVID-19.

The chain is built from TRBV18 and TRBJ1-5; D is ambiguous. Germline loops: CDR1 KGHSH, CDR2 LQKENI. Trimming shortened V by 3 bases and J by 5 bases, and 5 bases separated the two germline ends. This CDR3 comprises 12 residues. The CDR3 coding sequence is TGTGCCAGCTCACCGTATGATCAGCCCCAGCATTTT. Translated: CASSPYDQPQHF. Complete variable domain (other parts from reference TRBV18 and TRBJ1-5): NAGVMQNPRHLVRRRGQEARLRCSPMKGHSHVYWYRQLPEEGLKFMVYLQKENIIDESGMPKERFSAEFPKEGPSILRIQQVVRGDSAAYFCASSPYDQPQHFGDGTRLSIL.

This chain uses TRBV19 with TRBJ2-5, with a possible D match to TRBD2 (6 bases). Trimming stripped 6 bases from V and 1 base from J, with 15 bases between. The CDR3 spans 15 residues. Germline values: CDR1 LNHDA, CDR2 SQIVND (reference sequence). CDR3 bases: TGTGCCAGTAGCACCAAGGGACTTCTCCAAGAGACCCAGTACTTC. This encodes CASSTKGLLQETQYF.

The gene calls are TRBV7-9 and TRBJ1-6; 7 positions agree with TRBD1. CDR3 length: 18 residues. Germline CDR1 SEHNR, CDR2 FQNEAQ (reference sequence). Unmatched junction bases numbered 15, after V lost 4 bases and J lost 6 bases. CDR3 DNA: TGTGCCAGCAGCTCCCGGGACAGAACCTATATGGGTAATTCACCCCTCCACTTT. It yields the protein CASSSRDRTYMGNSPLHF.

This clone was seen a few times. This chain joins TRBV28 and TRBJ1-2; the match to TRBD1 covers 8 bases. The trim removed 9 bases at V and 1 base at J, leaving 4 bases unmatched. The germline CDR1 and CDR2 sequences are MDHEN and SYDVKM. The length of the CDR3 is 13 residues. The CDR3 coding sequence is TGTGCCAGTACAGGGGGATATAACTATGGCTACACCTTC. Encoded protein: CASTGGYNYGYTF.

This chain uses TRBV27 with TRBJ2-7; D is possibly TRBD1 (5 bases). Trimming left V 0 bases short and J 4 bases short, with 10 bases between. The CDR3 totals 14 residues. Germline V lookup: CDR1 MNHEY, CDR2 SMNVEV (reference sequence). In nucleotides, the CDR3 is TGTGCCAGCAGTTTATCGGGGCAGATATACGAGCAGTACTTC. It encodes CASSLSGQIYEQYF.

This chain joins TRBV11-3 and TRBJ2-3, with D maybe TRBD2 (6 bases). V was cut by 6 bases and J by 3 bases, with 16 bases left in between. The CDR3 is 15 residues long. Germline loops: CDR1 SGHNT, CDR2 YENEEA. The CDR3: CASSRAGSETDTQYF. For the CDR3, the DNA is TGTGCCAGCAGTAGGGCCGGGAGCGAGACAGATACGCAGTATTTT.

The J gene is TRBJ1-2, the V gene TRBV19; D is undetermined. The CDR3 has 11 residues. Germline loops: CDR1 LNHDA, CDR2 SQIVND (reference sequence). Deletions cut 5 bases from V and 7 bases from J, with 8 bases between. This chain's CDR3 is CASSPSVGYTF. The DNA of the CDR3 is TGTGCCAGTAGTCCCTCGGTTGGCTACACCTTC. Complete variable domain (other parts from reference TRBV19 and TRBJ1-2): DGGITQSPKYLFRKEGQNVTLSCEQNLNHDAMYWYRQDPGQGLRLIYYSQIVNDFQKGDIAEGYSVSREKKESFPLTVTSAQKNPTAFYLCASSPSVGYTFGSGTRLTVV.

The rearrangement joins TRBV6-6 to TRBJ1-1; no definite D call. There are 12 residues in the CDR3. Looked up from germline, CDR1 is MNHNY and CDR2 is SVGAGI (reference sequence). Trimming took off 6 bases at V and 5 bases at J, with 10 bases between the two ends. The CDR3 coding sequence is TGTGCCAGCAGCCTCCGACTTACTGAAGCTTTCTTT. It yields the protein CASSLRLTEAFF.

This clone was seen only a few times. The chain employs TRBV3-1 (or the pseudogene TRBV3-2) and TRBJ1-2; no reliable D call. Germline-derived CDR1 and CDR2 are LGHDT and YNNKEL (reference sequence). V dropped 1 base and J dropped 4 bases, with 10 bases sitting between them. This CDR3 has 14 residues. DNA of the CDR3: TGTGCCAGCAGCCAAGGATCGGTCCCCTATGGCTACACCTTC. It specifies CASSQGSVPYGYTF.

The chain joins TRBV27 to TRBJ2-3, with D possibly TRBD2 on 6 matching bases. The germline CDR1 and CDR2 sequences are MNHEY and SMNVEV (reference sequence). The CDR3 contains 17 residues. V was cut by 5 bases and J by 1 base, with 19 bases left in between. CDR3 loop: CASSPPRGASRTDTQYF. In DNA form, the CDR3 reads TGTGCCAGCAGTCCCCCCCGCGGGGCTAGCCGCACAGATACGCAGTATTTT.

This chain connects TRBV7-8 to TRBJ1-4; 7 bases line up with TRBD1. The CDR3 totals 15 residues. Germline V CDR1 and CDR2: SGHVS, FQNEAQ. Losses at the gene ends were 6 bases for V and 4 bases for J; bases not matched to a gene: 8. The CDR3 loop is CASSQGGWGNEKLFF. The CDR3 nucleotides are TGTGCCAGCAGTCAAGGGGGCTGGGGTAATGAAAAACTGTTTTTT.

The V call is TRBV27, the J call TRBJ2-1, with D perhaps matching TRBD2 (6 bases). In germline, CDR1 is MNHEY, CDR2 SMNVEV (reference sequence). V was pared by 2 bases and J by 2 bases, with 22 bases between. This CDR3 has 19 residues. CDR3 coding DNA: TGTGCCAGCAGTTTAAAGGGTTTTGGGGGGAGTGTCACCTACAATGAGCAGTTCTTC. This gives the protein CASSLKGFGGSVTYNEQFF.

The chain carries TRBV3-1 (or the pseudogene TRBV3-2) and TRBJ2-1, with D possibly TRBD2 on 6 matching bases. The germline V gene has CDR1 LGHDT and CDR2 YNNKEL (reference sequence). There are 15 residues in the CDR3. Trimming removed 0 bases at V and 4 bases at J, with 10 bases between. This CDR3 is CASSQDGGLYNEQFF. The CDR3 coding sequence is TGTGCCAGCAGCCAAGACGGGGGACTTTACAATGAGCAGTTCTTC.

The gene calls are TRBV19 and TRBJ2-3; 11 positions agree with TRBD1. From germline, CDR1 is LNHDA and CDR2 SQIVND (reference sequence). V shed 11 bases and J 6 bases; nucleotides not matched to a gene: 7. This CDR3 comprises 13 residues. The CDR3 here is CASTDRGLDTQYF. The CDR3 bases are TGTGCCTCAACGGACAGGGGGCTGGATACGCAGTATTTT.

The chain recombines TRBV3-1 (or the pseudogene TRBV3-2) with TRBJ2-3; TRBD2 matches at 11 bases. This CDR3 region has 16 residues. CDR1 is LGHDT and CDR2 is YNNKEL in the germline V gene (reference sequence). V lost 0 bases to trimming and J lost 5 bases; unmatched junction nucleotides: 4. The CDR3 loop reads CASSQDTSGSRDTQYF. As DNA, the CDR3 is TGTGCCAGCAGCCAAGATACTAGCGGGAGTAGAGATACGCAGTATTTT.

The chain links TRBV28 to TRBJ1-5; D might be TRBD1 (6 bases). CDR1 and CDR2 (germline): MDHEN, SYDVKM. V was pared by 6 bases and J by 0 bases, with 15 bases between. The CDR3 runs to 16 residues. The CDR3 sequence: CASSTRGSYSNQPQHF. CDR3 sequence (DNA): TGTGCCAGCAGCACAAGGGGGTCTTATAGCAATCAGCCCCAGCATTTT. Combining the CDR3 with reference TRBV28 and TRBJ1-5 gives the whole variable domain DVKVTQSSRYLVKRTGEKVFLECVQDMDHENMFWYRQDPGLGLRLIYFSYDVKMKEKGDIPEGYSVSREKKERFSLILESASTNQTSMYLCASSTRGSYSNQPQHFGDGTRLSIL.

CDR3 bases: TGCGCCAGCAGCCAAGATTGGACAGGGAACACTGAAGCTTTCTTT. Residues: CASSQDWTGNTEAFF. This rearrangement joins TRBV4-1 to TRBJ1-1, with 7 bases aligning to TRBD1. CDR1 and CDR2 from the germline V gene are MGHRA and YSYEKL. The CDR3 sequence is 15 residues long. V shed 0 bases and J 1 base; nucleotides not matched to a gene: 2.

The rearrangement joins TRBV28 to TRBJ2-5, with D possibly being TRBD2 (5 bases). Germline loops: CDR1 MDHEN, CDR2 SYDVKM. V was pared by 4 bases and J by 3 bases, with 18 bases between. The CDR3 runs 16 residues. The CDR3 is CASSSPPQRRKETQYF. The CDR3 DNA reads TGTGCCAGCAGTTCCCCCCCACAGCGGAGGAAAGAGACCCAGTACTTC.

The chain joins TRBV7-2 to TRBJ2-5; 7 nucleotides match TRBD2. This CDR3 comprises 16 residues. V lost 2 bases, J lost 2 bases, and 8 bases stayed unmatched. Per the germline V gene, CDR1 is SGHTA and CDR2 is FQGNSA. CDR3 region: CASSLTLLARQETQYF. The CDR3 coding sequence is TGTGCCAGCAGCTTAACTCTACTAGCGCGTCAAGAGACCCAGTACTTC.

V and J are TRBV7-9 and TRBJ2-5, with TRBD2 matching over 10 bases. The CDR3 consists of 15 residues. V gave up 5 bases and J gave up 4 bases; unmatched junction bases: 7. From germline, CDR1 is SEHNR and CDR2 FQNEAQ (reference sequence). The CDR3 here is CASSRGTSETETQYF. In DNA form, the CDR3 reads TGTGCCAGCAGCCGCGGGACTAGCGAAACAGAGACCCAGTACTTC.

The J gene is TRBJ2-3, the V gene TRBV27, with D maybe TRBD2 (5 bases). This CDR3 region has 11 residues. Trimming removed 8 bases at V and 5 bases at J, with 8 bases between. Germline V gene data show CDR1 as MNHEY and CDR2 as SMNVEV (reference sequence). The CDR3 DNA is TGTGCCAGCGGTACTAGAGATACGCAGTATTTT. Translating it yields CASGTRDTQYF.

This chain connects TRBV7-3 to TRBJ1-1; no definite D call. The CDR3 length is 13 residues. V lost 5 bases and J 1 base, leaving 8 bases between the germline ends. The germline gives CDR1 SGHTA, CDR2 FQGTGA. This CDR3 reads CASSAGRNTEAFF. In nucleotides, the CDR3 is TGTGCCAGCAGCGCAGGCCGGAACACTGAAGCTTTCTTT. Together with reference TRBV7-3 and TRBJ1-1, the CDR3 gives the full variable domain: GAGVSQTPSNKVTEKGKYVELRCDPISGHTALYWYRQSLGQGPEFLIYFQGTGAADDSGLPNDRFFAVRPEGSVSTLKIQRTERGDSAVYLCASSAGRNTEAFFGQGTRLTVV.

The chain couples TRBV3-1 (or the pseudogene TRBV3-2) to TRBJ2-3, with TRBD2 as a possible D gene (5 bases). V shed 4 bases and J shed 4 bases, with 12 bases lying between them. CDR3 length equals 14 residues. Germline values: CDR1 LGHDT, CDR2 YNNKEL (reference sequence). The CDR3 DNA is TGTGCCAGCAGCCTCACCCCCGGGGCAGATACGCAGTATTTT. Translation gives CASSLTPGADTQYF.